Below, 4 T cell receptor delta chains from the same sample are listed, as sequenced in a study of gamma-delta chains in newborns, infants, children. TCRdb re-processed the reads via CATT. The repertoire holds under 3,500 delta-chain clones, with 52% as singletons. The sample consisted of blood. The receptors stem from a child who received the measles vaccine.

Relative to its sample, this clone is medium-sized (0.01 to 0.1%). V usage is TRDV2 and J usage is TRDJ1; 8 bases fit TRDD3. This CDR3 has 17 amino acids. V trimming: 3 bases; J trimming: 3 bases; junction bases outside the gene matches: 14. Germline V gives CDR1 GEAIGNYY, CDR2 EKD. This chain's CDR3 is CACDPVARGIRPDKLIF. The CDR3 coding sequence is TGTGCCTGTGACCCCGTAGCTCGAGGGATACGACCCGATAAACTCATCTTT.

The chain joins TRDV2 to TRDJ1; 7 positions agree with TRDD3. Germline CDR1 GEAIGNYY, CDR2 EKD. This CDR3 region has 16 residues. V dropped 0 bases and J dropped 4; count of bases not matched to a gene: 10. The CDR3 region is CACDTVGDRGSDKLIF. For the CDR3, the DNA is TGTGCCTGTGACACCGTCGGGGATAGAGGCAGCGATAAACTCATCTTT.

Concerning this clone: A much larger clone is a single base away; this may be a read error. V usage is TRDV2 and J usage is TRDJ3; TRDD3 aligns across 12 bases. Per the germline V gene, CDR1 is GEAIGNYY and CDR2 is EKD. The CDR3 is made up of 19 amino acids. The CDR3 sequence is CACDSTGGYHSWDSRQMFF. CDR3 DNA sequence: TGTGCCTGTGACAGTACTGGGGGATACCACTCCTGGGACTCCCGACAGATGTTTTTC.

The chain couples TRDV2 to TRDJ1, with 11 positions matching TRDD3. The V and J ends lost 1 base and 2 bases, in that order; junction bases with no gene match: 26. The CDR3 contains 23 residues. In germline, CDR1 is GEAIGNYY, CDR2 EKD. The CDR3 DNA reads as TGTGCCTGTGACACGGCCGTACTGGGGGATAAGGCCGACCGTGAACAGCCTACCGATAAACTCATCTTT. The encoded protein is CACDTAVLGDKADREQPTDKLIF.